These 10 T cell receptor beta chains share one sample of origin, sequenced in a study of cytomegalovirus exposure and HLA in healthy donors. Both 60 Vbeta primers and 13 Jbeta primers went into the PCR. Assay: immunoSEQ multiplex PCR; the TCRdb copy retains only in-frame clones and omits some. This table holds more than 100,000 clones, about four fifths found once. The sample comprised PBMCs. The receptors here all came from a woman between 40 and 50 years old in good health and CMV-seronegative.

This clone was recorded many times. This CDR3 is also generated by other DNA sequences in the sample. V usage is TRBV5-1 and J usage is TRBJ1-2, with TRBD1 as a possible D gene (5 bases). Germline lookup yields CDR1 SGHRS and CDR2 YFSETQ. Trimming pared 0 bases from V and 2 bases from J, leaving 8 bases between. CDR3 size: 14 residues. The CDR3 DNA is TGCGCCAGCAGCTTGGGGGGCGAGAACTATGGCTACACCTTC. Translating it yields CASSLGGENYGYTF.

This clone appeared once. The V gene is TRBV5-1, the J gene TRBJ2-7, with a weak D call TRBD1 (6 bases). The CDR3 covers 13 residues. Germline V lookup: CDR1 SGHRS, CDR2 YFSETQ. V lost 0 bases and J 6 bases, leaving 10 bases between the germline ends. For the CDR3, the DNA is TGCGCCAGCAGCTTGGATAGAGGGGGCGAGCAGTACTTC. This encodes CASSLDRGGEQYF.

CDR3 in amino acids: CASRESGMGGYTF. The CDR3 nucleotides are TGCGCCAGCAGGGAAAGCGGGATGGGAGGCTACACCTTC. The chain employs TRBV4-3 and TRBJ1-2; D not resolved. CDR1 and CDR2 from the germline V gene are LGHNA and YSLEER. The CDR3 loop spans 13 amino acids. V was trimmed by 6 bases and J by 8 bases, leaving 16 bases between them.

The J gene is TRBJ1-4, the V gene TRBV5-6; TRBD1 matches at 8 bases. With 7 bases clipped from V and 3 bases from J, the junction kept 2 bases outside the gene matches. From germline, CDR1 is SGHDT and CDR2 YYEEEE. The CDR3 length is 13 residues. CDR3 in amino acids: CASAGGPNEKLFF. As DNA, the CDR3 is TGTGCCAGCGCAGGGGGCCCTAATGAAAAACTGTTTTTT.

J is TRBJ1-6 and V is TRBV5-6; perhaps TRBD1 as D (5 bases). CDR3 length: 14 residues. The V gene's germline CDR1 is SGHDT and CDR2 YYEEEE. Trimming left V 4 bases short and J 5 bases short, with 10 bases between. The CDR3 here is CASSRTSDNSPLHF. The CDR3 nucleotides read TGTGCCAGCAGCCGGACAAGTGATAATTCACCCCTCCACTTT.

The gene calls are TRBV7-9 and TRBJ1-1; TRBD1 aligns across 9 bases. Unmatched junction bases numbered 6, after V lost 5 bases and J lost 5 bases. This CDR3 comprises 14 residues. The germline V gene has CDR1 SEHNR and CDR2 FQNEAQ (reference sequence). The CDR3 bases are TGTGCCAGCAGCCTGGGACAGGGAAAGACTGAAGCTTTCTTT. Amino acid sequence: CASSLGQGKTEAFF. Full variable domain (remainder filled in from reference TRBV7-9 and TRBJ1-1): DTGVSQNPRHKITKRGQNVTFRCDPISEHNRLYWYRQTLGQGPEFLTYFQNEAQLEKSRLLSDRFSAERPKGSFSTLEIQRTEQGDSAMYLCASSLGQGKTEAFFGQGTRLTVV.

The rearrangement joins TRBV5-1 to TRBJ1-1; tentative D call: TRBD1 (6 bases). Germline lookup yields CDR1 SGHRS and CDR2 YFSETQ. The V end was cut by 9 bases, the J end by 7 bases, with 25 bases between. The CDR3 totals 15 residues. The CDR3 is CATTQDSGRSSEAFF. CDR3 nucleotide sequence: TGCGCCACCACCCAGGACAGTGGGCGTTCTAGTGAAGCTTTCTTT.

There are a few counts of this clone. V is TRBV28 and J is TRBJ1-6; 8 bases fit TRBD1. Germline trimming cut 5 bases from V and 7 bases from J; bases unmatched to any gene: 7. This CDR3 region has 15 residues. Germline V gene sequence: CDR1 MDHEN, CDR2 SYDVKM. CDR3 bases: TGTGCCAGCAGTCCGTCGACAGGGGAAAATTCACCCCTCCACTTT. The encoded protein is CASSPSTGENSPLHF.

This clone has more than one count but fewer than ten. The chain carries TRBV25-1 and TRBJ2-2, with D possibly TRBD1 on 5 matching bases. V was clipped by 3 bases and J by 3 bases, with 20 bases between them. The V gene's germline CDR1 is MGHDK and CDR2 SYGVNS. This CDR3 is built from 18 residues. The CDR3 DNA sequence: TGTGCCAGCAGTGAGAGCCACACCCAGGGCGCATACACCGGGGAGCTGTTTTTT. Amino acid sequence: CASSESHTQGAYTGELFF.

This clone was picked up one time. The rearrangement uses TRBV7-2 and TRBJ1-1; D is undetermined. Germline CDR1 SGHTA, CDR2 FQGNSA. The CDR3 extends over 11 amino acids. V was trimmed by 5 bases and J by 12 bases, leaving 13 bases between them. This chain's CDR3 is CASSLPPIPFF. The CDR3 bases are TGTGCCAGCAGCCTCCCCCCTATACCTTTCTTT.